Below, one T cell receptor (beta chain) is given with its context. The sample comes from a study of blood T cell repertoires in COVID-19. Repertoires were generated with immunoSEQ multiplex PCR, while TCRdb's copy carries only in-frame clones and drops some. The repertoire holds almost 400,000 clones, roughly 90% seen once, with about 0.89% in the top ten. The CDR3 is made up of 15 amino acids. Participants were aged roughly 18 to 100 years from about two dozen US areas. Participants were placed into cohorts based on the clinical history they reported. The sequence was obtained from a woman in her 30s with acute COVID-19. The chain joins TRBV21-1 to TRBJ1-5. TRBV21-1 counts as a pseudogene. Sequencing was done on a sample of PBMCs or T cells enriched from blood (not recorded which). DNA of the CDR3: TGTGCCAGCAGCACCCCCGGGTATAGCAATCAGCCCCAGCATTTT. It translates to CASSTPGYSNQPQHF.